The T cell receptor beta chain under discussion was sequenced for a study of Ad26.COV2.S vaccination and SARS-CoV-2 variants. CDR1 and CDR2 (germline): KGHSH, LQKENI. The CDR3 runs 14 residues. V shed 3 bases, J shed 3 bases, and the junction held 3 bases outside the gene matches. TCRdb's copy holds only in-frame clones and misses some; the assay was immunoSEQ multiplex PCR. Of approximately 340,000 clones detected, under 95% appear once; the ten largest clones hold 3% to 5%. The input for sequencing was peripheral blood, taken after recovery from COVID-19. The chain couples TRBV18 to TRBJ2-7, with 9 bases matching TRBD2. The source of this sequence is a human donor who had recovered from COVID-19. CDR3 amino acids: CASSPSGGVYEQYF. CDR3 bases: TGTGCCAGCTCACCTAGCGGGGGTGTCTACGAGCAGTACTTC.